These 2 T cell receptor beta chains share one sample of origin, sequenced in a study of cytomegalovirus exposure and HLA in healthy donors. The PCR employed 60 Vbeta primers together with 13 Jbeta primers. The table came from immunoSEQ multiplex PCR; TCRdb's copy has only in-frame clones and leaves some out. The table has under 130,000 clones, roughly 13% seen once. Sequences were obtained from PBMCs. The source is a man aged 35-49 years in good health and CMV-seropositive.

The V and J genes are TRBV5-6 and TRBJ2-3; 11 nucleotides agree with TRBD2. V lost 4 bases to trimming and J lost 3 bases; unmatched junction nucleotides: 7. This CDR3 contains 16 residues. Per germline, CDR1 SGHDT and CDR2 YYEEEE. The CDR3 nucleotides are TGTGCCAGCAGCGCCCGACTAGCGGGGATTACAGATACGCAGTATTTT. This encodes CASSARLAGITDTQYF.

This clone was observed a handful of times. The rearrangement joins TRBV21-1 to TRBJ2-3; TRBD1, the table's D call, was not compared with the DNA. TRBV21-1 has pseudogene status. The CDR3 totals 12 residues. The CDR3 nucleotides are TGTGCCAGCAGCCACACCACAGATACGCAGTATTTT. The encoded protein is CASSHTTDTQYF.